The sequence of this T cell receptor (beta chain) was determined in a study of early T cells in non-severe SARS-CoV-2 infection. Study overall: Investigators sequenced bulk RNA drawn from unsorted whole blood, and chains remained unpaired.

V lost 1 base and J 8 bases, leaving 6 bases between the germline ends. This CDR3 spans 13 amino acids. In germline, CDR1 is SGHNT, CDR2 YENEEA. Findings and limits, study-wide: VDJdb matching skewed toward anti-spike CD8 responses, missing private and CD4 specificities.

Of note for this clonotype: Its antigen remains unknown.

Unique molecular identifiers tagged individual cDNA molecules. One entry per CDR3 protein, called by TCRdb with MiXCR from the 5' RACE reads. The table shows tens of thousands of distinct CDR3 sequences, with 4.5% to 7% occurring only once. This receptor was taken from an adult who was a healthcare worker with PCR-confirmed SARS-CoV-2 infection or an uninfected control (not recorded which). What was sequenced was whole blood. This chain connects TRBV11-3 to TRBJ1-6, with D uncertain. The DNA for the CDR3 is TGTGCCAGCAGCTTAGTAAGGGATTCACCCCTCCACTTT. This translates into CASSLVRDSPLHF.